This TCR beta chain stems from a study of blood T cell repertoires in COVID-19. Method: immunoSEQ multiplex PCR; TCRdb's copy keeps in-frame clones and lacks some. The sample includes 130,000 or so clones, 81% of them seen just once. The sequencing input was peripheral blood. The clonotype was recovered from a woman aged 55-69 years with active or convalescent COVID-19.

The CDR3 loop is CASSQAVLAGGGNEQFF. In nucleotides, the CDR3 is TGCGCCAGCAGCCAAGCTGTACTAGCGGGAGGAGGCAATGAGCAGTTCTTC. This rearrangement joins TRBV4-1 to TRBJ2-1; 12 nucleotides match TRBD2. The CDR3 is 17 residues long. The V and J ends lost 1 base and 6 bases, in that order; junction bases with no gene match: 7. From germline, CDR1 is MGHRA and CDR2 YSYEKL.